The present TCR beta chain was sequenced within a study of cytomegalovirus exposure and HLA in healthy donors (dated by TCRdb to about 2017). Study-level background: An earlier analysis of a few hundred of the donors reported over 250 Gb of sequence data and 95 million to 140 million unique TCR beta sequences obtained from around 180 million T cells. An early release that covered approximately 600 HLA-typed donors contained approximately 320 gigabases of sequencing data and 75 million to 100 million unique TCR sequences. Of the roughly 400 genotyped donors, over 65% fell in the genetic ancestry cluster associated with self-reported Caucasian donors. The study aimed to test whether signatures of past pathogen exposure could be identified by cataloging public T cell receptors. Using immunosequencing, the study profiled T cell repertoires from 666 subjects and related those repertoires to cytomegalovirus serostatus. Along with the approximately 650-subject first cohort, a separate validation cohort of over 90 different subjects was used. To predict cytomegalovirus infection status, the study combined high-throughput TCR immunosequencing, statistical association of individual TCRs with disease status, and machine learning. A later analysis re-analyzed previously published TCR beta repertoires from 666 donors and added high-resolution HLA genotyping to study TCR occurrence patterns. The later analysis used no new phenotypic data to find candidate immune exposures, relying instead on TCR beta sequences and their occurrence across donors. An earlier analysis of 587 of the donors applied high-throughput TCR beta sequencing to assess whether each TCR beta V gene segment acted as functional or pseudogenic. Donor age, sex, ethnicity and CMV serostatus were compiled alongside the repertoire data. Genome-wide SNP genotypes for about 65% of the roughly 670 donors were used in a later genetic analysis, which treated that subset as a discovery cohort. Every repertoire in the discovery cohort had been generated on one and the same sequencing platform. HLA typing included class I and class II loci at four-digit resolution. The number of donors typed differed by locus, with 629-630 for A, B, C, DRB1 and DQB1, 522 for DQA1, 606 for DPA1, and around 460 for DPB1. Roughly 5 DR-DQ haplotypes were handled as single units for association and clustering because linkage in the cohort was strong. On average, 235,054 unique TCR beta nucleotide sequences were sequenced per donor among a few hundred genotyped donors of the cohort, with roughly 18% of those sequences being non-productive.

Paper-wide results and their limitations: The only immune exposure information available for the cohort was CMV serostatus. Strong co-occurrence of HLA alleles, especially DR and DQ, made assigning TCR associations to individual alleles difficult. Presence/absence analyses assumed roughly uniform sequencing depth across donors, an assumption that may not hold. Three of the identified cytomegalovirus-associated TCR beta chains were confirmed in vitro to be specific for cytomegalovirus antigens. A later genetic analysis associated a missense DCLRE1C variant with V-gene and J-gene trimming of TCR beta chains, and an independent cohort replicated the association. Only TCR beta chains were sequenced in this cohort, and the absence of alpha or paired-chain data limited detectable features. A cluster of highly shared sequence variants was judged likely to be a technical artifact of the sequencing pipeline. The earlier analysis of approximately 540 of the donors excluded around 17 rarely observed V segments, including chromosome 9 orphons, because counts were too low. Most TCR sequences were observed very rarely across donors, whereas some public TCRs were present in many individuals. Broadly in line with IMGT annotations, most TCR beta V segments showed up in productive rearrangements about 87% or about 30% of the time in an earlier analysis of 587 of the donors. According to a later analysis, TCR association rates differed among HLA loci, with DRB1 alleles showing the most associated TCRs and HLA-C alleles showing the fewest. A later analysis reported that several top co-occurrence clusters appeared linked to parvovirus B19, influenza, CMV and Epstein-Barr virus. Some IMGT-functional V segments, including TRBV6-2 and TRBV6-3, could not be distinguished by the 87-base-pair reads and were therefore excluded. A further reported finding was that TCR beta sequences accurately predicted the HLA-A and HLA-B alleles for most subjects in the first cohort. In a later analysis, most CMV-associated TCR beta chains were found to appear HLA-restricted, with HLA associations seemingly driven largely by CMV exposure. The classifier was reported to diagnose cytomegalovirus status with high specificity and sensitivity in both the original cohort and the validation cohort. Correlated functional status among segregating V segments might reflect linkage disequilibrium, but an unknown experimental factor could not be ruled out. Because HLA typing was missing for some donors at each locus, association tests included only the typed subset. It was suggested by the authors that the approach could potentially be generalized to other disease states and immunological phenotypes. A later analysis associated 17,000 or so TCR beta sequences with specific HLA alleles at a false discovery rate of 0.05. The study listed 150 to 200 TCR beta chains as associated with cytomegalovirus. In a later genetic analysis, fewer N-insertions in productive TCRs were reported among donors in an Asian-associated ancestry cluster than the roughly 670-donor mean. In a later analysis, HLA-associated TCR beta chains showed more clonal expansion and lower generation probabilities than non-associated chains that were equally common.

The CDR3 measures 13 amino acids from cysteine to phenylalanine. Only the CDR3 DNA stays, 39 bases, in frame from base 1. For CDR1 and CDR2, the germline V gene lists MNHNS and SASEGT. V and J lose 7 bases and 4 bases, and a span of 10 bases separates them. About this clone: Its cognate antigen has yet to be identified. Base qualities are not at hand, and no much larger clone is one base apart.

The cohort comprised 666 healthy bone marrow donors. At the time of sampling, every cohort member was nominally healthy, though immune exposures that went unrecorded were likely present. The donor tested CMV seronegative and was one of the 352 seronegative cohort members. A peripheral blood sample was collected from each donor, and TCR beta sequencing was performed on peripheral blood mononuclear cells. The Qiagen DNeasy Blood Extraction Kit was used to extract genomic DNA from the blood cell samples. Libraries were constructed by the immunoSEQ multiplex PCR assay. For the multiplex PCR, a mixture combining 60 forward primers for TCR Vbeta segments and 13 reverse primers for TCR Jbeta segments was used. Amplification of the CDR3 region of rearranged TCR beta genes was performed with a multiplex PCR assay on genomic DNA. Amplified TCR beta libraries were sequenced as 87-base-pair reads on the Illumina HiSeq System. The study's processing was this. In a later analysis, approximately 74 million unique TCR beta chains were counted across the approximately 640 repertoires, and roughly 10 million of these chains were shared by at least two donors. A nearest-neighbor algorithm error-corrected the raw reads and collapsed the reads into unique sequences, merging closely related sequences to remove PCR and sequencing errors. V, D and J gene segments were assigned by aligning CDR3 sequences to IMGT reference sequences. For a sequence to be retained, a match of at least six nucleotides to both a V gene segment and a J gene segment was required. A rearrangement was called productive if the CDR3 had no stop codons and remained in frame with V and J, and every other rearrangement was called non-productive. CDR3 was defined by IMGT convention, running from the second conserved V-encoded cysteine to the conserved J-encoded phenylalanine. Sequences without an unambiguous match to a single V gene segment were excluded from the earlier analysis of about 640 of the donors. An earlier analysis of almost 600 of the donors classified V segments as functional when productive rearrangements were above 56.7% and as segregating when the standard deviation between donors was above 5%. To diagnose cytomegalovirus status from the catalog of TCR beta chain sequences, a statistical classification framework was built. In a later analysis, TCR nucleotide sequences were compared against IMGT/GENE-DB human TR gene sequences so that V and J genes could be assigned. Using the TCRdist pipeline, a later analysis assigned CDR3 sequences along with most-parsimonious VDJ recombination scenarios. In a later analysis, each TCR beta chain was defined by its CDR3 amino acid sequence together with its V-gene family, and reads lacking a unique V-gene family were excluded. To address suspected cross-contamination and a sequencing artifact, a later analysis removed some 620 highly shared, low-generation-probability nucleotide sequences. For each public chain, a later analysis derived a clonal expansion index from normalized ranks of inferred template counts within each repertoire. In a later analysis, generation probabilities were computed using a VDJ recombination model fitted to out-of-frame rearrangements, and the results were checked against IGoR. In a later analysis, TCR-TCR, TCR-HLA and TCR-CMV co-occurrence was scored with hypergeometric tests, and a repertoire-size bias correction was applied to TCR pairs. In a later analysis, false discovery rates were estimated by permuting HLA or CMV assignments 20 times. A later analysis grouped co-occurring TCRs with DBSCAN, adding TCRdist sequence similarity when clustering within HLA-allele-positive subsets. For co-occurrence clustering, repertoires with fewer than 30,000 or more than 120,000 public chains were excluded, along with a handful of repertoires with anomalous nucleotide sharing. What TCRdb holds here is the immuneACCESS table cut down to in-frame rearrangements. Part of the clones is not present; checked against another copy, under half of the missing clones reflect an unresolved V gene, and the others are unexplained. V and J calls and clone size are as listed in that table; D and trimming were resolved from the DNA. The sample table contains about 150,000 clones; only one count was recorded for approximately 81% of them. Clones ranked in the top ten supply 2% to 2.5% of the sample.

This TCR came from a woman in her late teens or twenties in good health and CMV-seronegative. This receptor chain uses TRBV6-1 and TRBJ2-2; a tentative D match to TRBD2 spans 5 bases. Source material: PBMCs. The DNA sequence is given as TGTGCCAGCAACTTCCGGGGCACCGGGGAGCTGTTTTTT. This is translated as CASNFRGTGELFF.